The present entry profiles one TCR beta chain with its context. It lacks a known antigen. No base-level quality is on record; no much larger clone is a single base apart. This sample was taken from a study of T cells in localized non-small cell lung cancer (dated by TCRdb to 2020 to 2022). At the level of the whole study: T cell repertoires of approximately 250 early-stage NSCLC patients were analyzed, with tumors being compared against uninvolved tumor-adjacent lungs. The cohort comprised roughly 240 treatment-naïve NSCLC patients with resected, localized lung tumors. NSCLC patients had a mean age of approximately 72 years, and 129 were male and about 98 female.

TCR beta CDR3 regions were sequenced from DNA using the immunoSEQ Assay. On the authors' methods: T cell density was computed as TCR beta template counts normalized to usable DNA estimated by amplifying housekeeping genes. Richness was estimated using the preseqR package, with extrapolation to 400,000 templates for PBMC samples and to 120,000 templates for tissue samples. Clonality was calculated as one minus Pielou's evenness. To identify tissue-enriched TCRs, differential abundance testing was run on productive amino-acid clonotypes with a minimum total count of 5 and an alpha of 0.1. Repertoire overlap between compartments was quantified with the Jaccard Index and Morisita Overlap Index. GLIPH grouped TCR beta CDR3s together with public tetramer-defined viral CDR3s, and a viral motif had to include at least three viral sequences and also show V-gene enrichment. In TCRdb, the immuneACCESS table is reduced to in-frame sequences with V and J assigned. These tables do not hold every clone; where another copy was compared, an unresolved V gene accounts for under half, and the others remain unexplained. D and trimming were read from the DNA, whereas the V and J calls and clone size are those reported in that table. The sample table contains about 64,000 clones; only one count was recorded for roughly 79% of them. The top ten clones comprise under 5% of the sample.

The investigation overall reported the following: Longer overall survival was associated with higher T cell density in blood, whereas shorter survival was associated with higher clonality in adjacent lung. Uninvolved tumor-adjacent lung showed the highest T cell clonality, higher than tumor, which suggests more focused antigenic responses in the adjacent lung. Multi-region tumor sequencing was not performed, so intratumor heterogeneity could not be excluded. Of the top 100 tumor clones, a median of roughly 57 were detected in paired uninvolved adjacent lung; about 28 were also among that lung's top 100. Since the design was exploratory, TCR variables were selected using unadjusted p-values with no false-discovery rate correction.

At diagnosis, tumor, uninvolved tumor-adjacent lung and peripheral blood were collected and then preserved as a mix of FFPE and fresh-frozen material. For TCR repertoire profiling, the blood samples were analyzed as peripheral blood mononuclear cells. This receptor was taken from a man aged 35-69 years with stage II lung adenocarcinoma. The starting material was PBMCs, obtained before any cancer treatment.

This receptor carries the CDR3 CASSLAASETDTQYF. The DNA sequence is given as TGTGCCAGCAGCTTAGCGGCTAGCGAAACAGATACGCAGTATTTT. This chain joins TRBV7-6 to TRBJ2-3; TRBD2 is a weak D gene call, 6 bases matching. The trim is 0 bases for V and 3 bases for J, with a gap of 10 bases between the germline ends. The CDR3 sequence holds 15 residues, the cysteine and phenylalanine included. CDR3 DNA is the only sequence kept; it has 45 bases, read in frame from the first base. In the germline V gene, CDR1 corresponds to SGHVS and CDR2 to FNYEAQ.